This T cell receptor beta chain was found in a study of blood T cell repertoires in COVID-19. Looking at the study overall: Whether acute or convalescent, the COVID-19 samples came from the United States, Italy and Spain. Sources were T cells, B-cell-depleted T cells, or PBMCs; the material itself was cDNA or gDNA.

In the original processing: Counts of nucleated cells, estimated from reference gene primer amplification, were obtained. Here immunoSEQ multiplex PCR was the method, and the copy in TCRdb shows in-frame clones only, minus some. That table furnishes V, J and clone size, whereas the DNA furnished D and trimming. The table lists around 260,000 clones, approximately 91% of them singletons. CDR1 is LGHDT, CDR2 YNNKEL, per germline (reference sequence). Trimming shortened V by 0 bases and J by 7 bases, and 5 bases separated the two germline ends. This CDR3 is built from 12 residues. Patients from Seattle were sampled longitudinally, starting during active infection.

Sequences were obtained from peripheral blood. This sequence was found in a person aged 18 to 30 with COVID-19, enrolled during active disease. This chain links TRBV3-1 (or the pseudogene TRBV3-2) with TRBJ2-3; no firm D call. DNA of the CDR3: TGTGCCAGCAGCCAAGATAGCTATACGCAGTATTTT. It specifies CASSQDSYTQYF.